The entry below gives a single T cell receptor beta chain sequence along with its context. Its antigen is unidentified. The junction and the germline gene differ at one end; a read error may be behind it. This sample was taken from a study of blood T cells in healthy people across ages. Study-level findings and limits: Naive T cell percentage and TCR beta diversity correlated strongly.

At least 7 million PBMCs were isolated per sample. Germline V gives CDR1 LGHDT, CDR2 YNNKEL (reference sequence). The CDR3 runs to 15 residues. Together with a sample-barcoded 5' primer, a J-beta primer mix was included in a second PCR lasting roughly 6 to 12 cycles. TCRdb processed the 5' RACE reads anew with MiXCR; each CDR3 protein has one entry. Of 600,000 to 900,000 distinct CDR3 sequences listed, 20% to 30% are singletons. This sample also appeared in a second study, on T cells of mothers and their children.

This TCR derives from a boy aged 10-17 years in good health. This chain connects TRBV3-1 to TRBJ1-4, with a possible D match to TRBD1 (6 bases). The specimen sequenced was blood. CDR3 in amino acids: CAGSQGGSTNEKLFF. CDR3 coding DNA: TGTGCCGGCAGCCAAGGGGGTTCAACTAATGAAAAACTGTTTTTT. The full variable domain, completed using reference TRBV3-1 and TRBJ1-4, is DTAVSQTPKYLVTQMGNDKSIKCEQNLGHDTMYWYKQDSKKFLKIMFSYNNKELIINETVPNRFSPKSPDKAHLNLHINSLELGDSAVYFCAGSQGGSTNEKLFFGSGTQLSVL.